The 14 T cell receptor beta chains below come from one sample, sequenced in a study of cytomegalovirus exposure and HLA in healthy donors. Amplification used 60 Vbeta primers and 13 Jbeta primers. Here immunoSEQ multiplex PCR was the method, and the copy in TCRdb shows in-frame clones only, minus some. The data show some 150,000 clones, under 80% seen once. Sequences were obtained from PBMCs. The receptors were sampled from a man aged 35 to 55 in good health and CMV-seronegative.

The gene calls are TRBV5-6 and TRBJ1-2; TRBD1 matches at 8 bases. CDR3 length: 15 residues. Germline CDR1 is SGHDT and CDR2 is YYEEEE. Germline trimming cut 3 bases from V and 0 bases from J; bases unmatched to any gene: 4. As DNA, the CDR3 is TGTGCCAGCAGCTCGCCGGGACAGGCTAACTATGGCTACACCTTC. Protein product: CASSSPGQANYGYTF.

This chain joins TRBV2 and TRBJ2-2; D is possibly TRBD1 (5 bases). The CDR3 runs 13 residues. Germline CDR1 is SNHLY and CDR2 is FYNNEI. The V end lost 5 bases, the J end lost 5 bases, and 9 bases lay between the germline ends. Here the CDR3 reads CASSLGVTGELFF. CDR3 nucleotides: TGTGCCAGCAGTCTAGGGGTAACCGGGGAGCTGTTTTTT.

This clone was recorded once. In DNA, the CDR3 is TGTGCCAGCAGCCCAGAGGGTAGATACGAGCAGTACTTC. Translating it yields CASSPEGRYEQYF. The chain combines TRBV7-3 with TRBJ2-7; D may be TRBD2 (5 bases). V was trimmed by 5 bases and J by 4 bases, leaving 12 bases between them. Germline V lookup: CDR1 SGHTA, CDR2 FQGTGA. The CDR3 spans 13 residues. Full variable domain (outside the CDR3, taken from reference TRBV7-3 and TRBJ2-7): GAGVSQTPSNKVTEKGKYVELRCDPISGHTALYWYRQSLGQGPEFLIYFQGTGAADDSGLPNDRFFAVRPEGSVSTLKIQRTERGDSAVYLCASSPEGRYEQYFGPGTRLTVT.

The rearrangement uses TRBV4-1 and TRBJ2-5; D remains unclear. The CDR3 covers 15 residues. Looked up from germline, CDR1 is MGHRA and CDR2 is YSYEKL. V lost 1 base and J 2 bases, leaving 11 bases between the germline ends. The CDR3 DNA reads TGCGCCAGCAGCCAAGTCATCGTGCGTCAAGAGACCCAGTACTTC. Encoded protein: CASSQVIVRQETQYF.

The sample holds a few counts of this clone. The chain couples TRBV6-1 to TRBJ1-2; 8 bases fit TRBD1. This CDR3 has 13 amino acids. Germline lookup yields CDR1 MNHNS and CDR2 SASEGT. With V trimmed by 10 bases and J by 8 bases, 12 bases remained unmatched. CDR3 DNA: TGTGCCACCCCGCCCGGACAGGGACGAGGCTACACCTTC. It yields the protein CATPPGQGRGYTF.

This chain uses TRBV7-2 with TRBJ1-2; tentative D call: TRBD1 (5 bases). The V gene's germline CDR1 is SGHTA and CDR2 FQGNSA. V was pared by 0 bases and J by 2 bases, with 16 bases between. The CDR3 sequence is 17 residues long. This CDR3 reads CASSLAGGGTGNYGYTF. The CDR3 nucleotides are TGTGCCAGCAGCTTAGCGGGGGGAGGGACGGGGAACTATGGCTACACCTTC. Based on the CDR3 plus reference TRBV7-2 and TRBJ1-2, the full variable domain is GAGVSQSPSNKVTEKGKDVELRCDPISGHTALYWYRQSLGQGLEFLIYFQGNSAPDKSGLPSDRFSAERTGGSVSTLTIQRTQQEDSAVYLCASSLAGGGTGNYGYTFGSGTRLTVV.

This rearrangement joins TRBV27 to TRBJ2-7, with 7 nucleotides matching TRBD1. Germline V gene lookup returns CDR1 MNHEY and CDR2 SMNVEV (reference sequence). The J segment lost 0 bases and the V segment lost 6 bases, leaving 23 bases of the junction unmatched. The CDR3 has 20 residues. This CDR3 reads CASSLPEGGFTTGPSYEQYF. CDR3 nucleotides: TGTGCCAGCAGCCTCCCGGAAGGGGGCTTTACGACTGGGCCCTCCTACGAGCAGTACTTC.

This chain joins TRBV5-1 and TRBJ1-3, with a tentative D call TRBD1 (6 bases). V dropped 6 bases and J dropped 4 bases, with 17 bases sitting between them. From germline, CDR1 is SGHRS and CDR2 YFSETQ. The CDR3 totals 15 residues. The chain's CDR3 is CASNGDGGLGNTIYF. CDR3 coding DNA: TGCGCCAGCAACGGTGACGGGGGGCTCGGAAACACCATATATTTT. Combining the CDR3 with reference TRBV5-1 and TRBJ1-3 gives the whole variable domain KAGVTQTPRYLIKTRGQQVTLSCSPISGHRSVSWYQQTPGQGLQFLFEYFSETQRNKGNFPGRFSGRQFSNSRSEMNVSTLELGDSALYLCASNGDGGLGNTIYFGEGSWLTVV.

This clone was picked up a small number of times. V gene TRBV6-5 combines with J gene TRBJ1-1; TRBD1 matches at 10 bases. V trimming: 8 bases; J trimming: 5 bases; junction bases outside the gene matches: 5. Germline-derived CDR1 and CDR2 are MNHEY and SVGAGI. The CDR3 contains 13 residues. CDR3 amino acids: CASSRTGGTEAFF. The CDR3, as DNA: TGTGCCAGCTCTCGGACAGGGGGAACTGAAGCTTTCTTT.

The chain links TRBV10-3 to TRBJ2-3; tentative D call: TRBD2 (6 bases). V dropped 6 bases and J dropped 0 bases, with 22 bases sitting between them. CDR1 is ENHRY, CDR2 SYGVKD, per germline. The CDR3 runs 18 residues. The CDR3 sequence: CAISLGRGLGTSTDTQYF. For the CDR3, the DNA is TGTGCCATCAGCCTCGGCCGCGGACTGGGGACTAGCACAGATACGCAGTATTTT.

The J gene is TRBJ2-1, the V gene TRBV6-6; a possible D gene is TRBD1 (6 bases). Germline V gene lookup returns CDR1 MNHNY and CDR2 SVGAGI (reference sequence). This CDR3 is built from 13 residues. The V end was cut by 0 bases, the J end by 8 bases, with 8 bases between. For the CDR3, the DNA is TGTGCCAGCAGTTACTCACAGGGTCATGAGCAGTTCTTC. It codes for CASSYSQGHEQFF.

This clone was found a few times. The chain combines TRBV7-2 with TRBJ1-6, with D tentatively TRBD1 (5 bases). Trimming stripped 3 bases from V and 0 bases from J, with 12 bases between. The CDR3 covers 17 residues. The germline V gene encodes CDR1 SGHTA and CDR2 FQGNSA. CDR3 in amino acids: CASSFDSYLSYNSPLHF. CDR3 nucleotides: TGTGCCAGCAGCTTCGACAGTTACCTCTCCTATAATTCACCCCTCCACTTT.

The genes are TRBV7-2 and TRBJ2-7; 11 bases align to TRBD1. V lost 0 bases, J lost 7 bases, and 14 bases stayed unmatched. The CDR3 spans 18 residues. The V gene's germline CDR1 is SGHTA and CDR2 FQGNSA. DNA for the CDR3: TGTGCCAGCAGCTTAGCGGCAAGCCGGACAGGGGGCTTGGGGGAGCAGTACTTC. It translates to CASSLAASRTGGLGEQYF.

The chain carries TRBV25-1 and TRBJ2-3; TRBD2 might be the D (5 bases). Germline values: CDR1 MGHDK, CDR2 SYGVNS. Trimming removed 2 bases from V and 0 bases from J, with 12 bases in between. This CDR3 comprises 16 residues. CDR3 sequence: CASSEVKRLSTDTQYF. The CDR3 nucleotides read TGTGCCAGCAGTGAAGTGAAGCGACTAAGCACAGATACGCAGTATTTT.